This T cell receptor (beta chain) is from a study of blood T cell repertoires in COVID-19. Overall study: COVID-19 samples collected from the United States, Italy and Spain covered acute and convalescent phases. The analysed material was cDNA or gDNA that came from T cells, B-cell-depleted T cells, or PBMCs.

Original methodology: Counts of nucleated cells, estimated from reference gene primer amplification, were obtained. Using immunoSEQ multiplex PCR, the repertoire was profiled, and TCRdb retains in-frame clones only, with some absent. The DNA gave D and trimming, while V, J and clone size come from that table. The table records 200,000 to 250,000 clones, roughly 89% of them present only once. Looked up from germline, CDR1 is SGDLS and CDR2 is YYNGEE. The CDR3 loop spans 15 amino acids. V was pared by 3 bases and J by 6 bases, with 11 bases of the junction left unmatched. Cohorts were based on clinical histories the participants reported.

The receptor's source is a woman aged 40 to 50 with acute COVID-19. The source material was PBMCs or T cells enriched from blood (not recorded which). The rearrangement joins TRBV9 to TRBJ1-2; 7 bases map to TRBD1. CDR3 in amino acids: CASSAQDRPRHGYTF. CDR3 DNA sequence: TGTGCCAGCAGCGCTCAGGACAGGCCGAGGCATGGCTACACCTTC.